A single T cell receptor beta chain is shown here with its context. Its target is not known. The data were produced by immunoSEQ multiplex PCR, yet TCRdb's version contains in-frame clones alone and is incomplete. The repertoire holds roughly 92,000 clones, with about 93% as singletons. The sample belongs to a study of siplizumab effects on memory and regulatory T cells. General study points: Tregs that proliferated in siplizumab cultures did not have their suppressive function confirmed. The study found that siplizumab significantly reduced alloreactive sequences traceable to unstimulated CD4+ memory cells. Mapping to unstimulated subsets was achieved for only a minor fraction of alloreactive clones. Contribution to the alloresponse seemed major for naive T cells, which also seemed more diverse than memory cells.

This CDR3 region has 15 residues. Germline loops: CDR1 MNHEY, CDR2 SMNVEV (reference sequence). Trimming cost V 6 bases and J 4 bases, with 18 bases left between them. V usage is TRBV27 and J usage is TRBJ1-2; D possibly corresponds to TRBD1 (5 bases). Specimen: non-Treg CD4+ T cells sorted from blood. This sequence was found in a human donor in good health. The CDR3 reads CASSRDRPGGYGYTF. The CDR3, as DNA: TGTGCCAGCAGCCGAGACCGTCCGGGGGGCTATGGCTACACCTTC.